The entry below describes one T cell receptor (beta chain). This clonotype was seen a few times. Its antigen is not yet known. No clone much larger than this one lies a single base away; base qualities are absent. The record originates from a study of human T cells and chemical hapten exposure (dated by TCRdb to about 2021). With regard to the full study: For sensitization, 2% DPC in acetone was applied to an approximately 2 cm by approximately 2 cm area of upper inner arm skin. Libraries were pooled for sequencing, and per-sample TCR yields varied mainly because of small differences in library volumes within the pool. For TCR sequencing, blood came from 25 to 30 alopecia patients at anywhere from one to four time points (pre-sensitization, 2, 6 and 24 weeks). The patient cohort, mostly female, included alopecia areata with under or over 50% scalp involvement, alopecia totalis and alopecia universalis. Peripheral blood TCR repertoire changes were tracked in vivo in alopecia patients during primary and secondary sensitization to the hapten diphenylcyclopropenone (DPC). Patch tests used Finn chambers with 0.01% DPC on the upper back, scored after 6 days by International Contact Dermatitis Research Group standards. Weekly therapeutic DPC doses were additionally applied to the scalp of patients throughout the roughly 23-week study period. Blood samples were taken from patients before sensitization (week 0) and then at 2, 6 and about 24 weeks after DPC sensitization.

This sample's time point label indicates: patch test 2, 6 weeks after DPC sensitization. The sample's treatment or condition, from its label and the paper: therapeutic diphenylcyclopropenone sensitization with weekly scalp DPC. Blood at each patch-test visit was drawn before the patch test was applied. Eligible patients were aged 18 to 70, diagnosed with alopecia, deemed suitable for DPC therapy, and excluded if pregnant. Total RNA was extracted from unfractionated whole blood collected in Tempus Blood RNA tubes. The method behind the library was RACE. TCRdb names NextSeq 500 as the instrument used. During library preparation, unique molecular identifiers were attached to individual cDNA molecules so that TCRs could be counted in a quantitative, reproducible way. Each blood RNA sample was used to sequence both TCR alpha and TCR beta chains. The source study handled its data this way. Samples had a median of 95,638 TCRs, with a range from roughly 23,224 to 700,000. V, J and CDR3 annotation of the TCR reads was carried out using the Decombinator software suite. Every sample was subsampled to the same number of TCRs (28,000) for the PS versus PT1 abundance plots. Expanded TCRs were defined as absent before sensitization and observed at least eight times at the 2-week time point. TCRdb handled the public reads itself, with Q25 trimming in fastp and clone calling in MiXCR, and kept productive beta chains. Under each unique CDR3 protein, matching rows form one entry showing the most common genes and DNA. The V and J calls were not made by the authors but by TCRdb's processing. The sample includes hundreds of thousands of distinct CDR3 sequences, with about 6% observed a single time. About 5.4% of the sample is held by the ten biggest clonotypes.

Here is what the overall study found, with its caveats: DPC sensitization did not change how many TCRs were above 1 in 1000 frequency, and no evidence was found of alterations in global repertoire structure. After repeated subsampling, changes were observed in the strength of the expansion versus patch-test correlation and in the threshold at which the correlation became significant. Compared with pre-sensitization or healthy control sets, expanded TCRs formed significantly more large CDR3 similarity clusters, which is consistent with antigen-driven responses. Alopecia, a presumed autoimmune disease, was present in all patients, so the immune response of the patients might differ from that of healthy individuals. Patch test score was positively correlated with the number of PT1 expanded TCRs, with significance at thresholds 8, 16 and 32 but not at 4.

For CDR1 and CDR2, the germline V gene lists SGHRS and YFSETQ. V ends up 4 bases short and J 5 bases short, with an unmatched junction base count of 10. The CDR3 covers 15 residues, taking in both the cysteine and the phenylalanine. Solely the CDR3 DNA is kept, with 45 bases framed from the first base. The sample here was whole blood, taken in connection with sensitization to the hapten diphenylcyclopropenone (DPC). The receptor chain draws on TRBV5-1 and TRBJ2-5; TRBD2 fits 8 bases in the junction. The sequence was collected from a woman aged 18-29 years with alopecia areata. Some clones in this sample may be carry-over from other donors' samples. The CDR3 here reads CASSQERGRWETQYF. The nucleotide sequence is TGCGCCAGCAGCCAAGAGCGGGGGAGATGGGAGACCCAGTACTTC. The full variable domain, with segments outside the CDR3 supplied by the reference TRBV5-1 and TRBJ2-5 proteins, appears as KAGVTQTPRYLIKTRGQQVTLSCSPISGHRSVSWYQQTPGQGLQFLFEYFSETQRNKGNFPGRFSGRQFSNSRSEMNVSTLELGDSALYLCASSQERGRWETQYFGPGTRLLVL.